The next 5 T cell receptor beta chains were all read from a single sample in a study of T cells after yellow fever vaccination. One entry per CDR3 protein results from TCRdb running MiXCR on the 5' RACE reads. The sample lists about 22,000 distinct CDR3 sequences; roughly 5% were seen once. This specimen consisted of PBMCs, either bulk or a sorted T-cell subset (CD4+, CD8+, memory, or dextramer-sorted; not recorded which), obtained about 49 days after the first yellow fever vaccination. These TCRs come from a young man who received the YFV17D yellow fever vaccine.

This clonotype appeared many times. The V call is TRBV30, the J call TRBJ1-6; TRBD1 aligns across 9 bases. The CDR3 is 13 amino acids. Germline-derived CDR1 and CDR2 are GTSNPN and SVGIG (reference sequence). V dropped 5 bases and J dropped 14; count of bases not matched to a gene: 10. The CDR3 sequence is CAWHRDRATTLHF. In nucleotides, the CDR3 is TGTGCCTGGCACCGGGACAGGGCAACGACCCTCCACTTT.

The chain has TRBV12-3 or TRBV12-4 and TRBJ2-7; 10 bases line up with TRBD1. CDR3 length: 18 amino acids. The V gene end was trimmed by 11 bases and the J gene end by 0 bases; junction bases not matched to a gene: 19. The CDR3 reads CAFSLIPGQGPSSYEQYV. The CDR3 DNA reads as TGTGCCTTCAGTTTAATCCCGGGACAGGGGCCGAGCTCCTACGAGCAGTACGTC.

This clonotype was recorded many times. The CDR3 nucleotides read TGTGCCAGCAGTTTAAAGGCGCCCGGGGAGCTGTTTTTT. Translated: CASSLKAPGELFF. The V and J genes are TRBV27 and TRBJ2-2; D not certain. Germline assignment: CDR1 MNHEY and CDR2 SMNVEV (reference sequence). The V and J ends lost 2 bases and 6 bases respectively, with 7 bases between them. The CDR3 is 13 amino acids.

This clonotype was observed at least ten times. At one end the junction does not follow the germline gene, possibly because of a read error. V usage is TRBV12-3 or TRBV12-4 and J usage is TRBJ2-1; D remains ambiguous. This CDR3 comprises 11 residues. This CDR3 reads CASSFYDEQFF. The CDR3 nucleotides are TGTGCCAGCAGTTTCTACGATGAGCAGTTCTTC.

Ten or more counts support this clonotype. The genes are TRBV9 and TRBJ2-1, with D maybe TRBD2 (5 bases). CDR1 is SGDLS, CDR2 YYNGEE, per germline. Trimming took off 2 bases at V and 8 bases at J, with 14 bases between the two ends. This CDR3 is 14 amino acids long. DNA of the CDR3: TGTGCCAGCAGCGTTCTCAGGCTGGGAGATGAGCAGTTCTTC. As protein: CASSVLRLGDEQFF.